This T cell receptor beta chain appears in the sequencing data of a study of cytomegalovirus exposure and HLA in healthy donors. Across the study: Across a few hundred genotyped donors, around 82% landed in the Caucasian-associated ancestry cluster.

In the case of this clone: Its matching antigen is unknown.

Germline V gene data show CDR1 as MDHEN and CDR2 as SYDVKM. The CDR3 extends over 19 amino acids. Trimming cost V 2 bases and J 0 bases; bases outside gene matches: 15. Study-wide results and limits: Common viral pathogens seemed to be connected with several of the most significant clusters, according to a later analysis. Overall, approximately 150 TCR beta chains were annotated as cytomegalovirus-associated. Accurate predictions that matched the HLA-A and HLA-B alleles of most subjects were reportedly made from TCR beta sequences.

Amplification used 60 Vbeta primers and 13 Jbeta primers. TCRdb's copy holds only in-frame clones and misses some; the assay was immunoSEQ multiplex PCR. The table shows roughly 140,000 clones, with roughly 80% occurring only once. Sequenced input: PBMCs. The receptor's source is a female donor in good health and CMV-seronegative. J is TRBJ2-7 and V is TRBV28, with TRBD2 identical over 8 bases. This CDR3 is CASSLRLDSKRGSSYEQYF. Written as DNA, the CDR3 is TGTGCCAGCAGTTTAAGGCTGGACAGCAAGCGGGGGAGCTCCTACGAGCAGTACTTC.